This is a list of T cell receptor beta chains from one sample in a study of blood T cell repertoires in COVID-19. Profiling relied on immunoSEQ multiplex PCR, and the TCRdb table lists in-frame clones only, not all of them. Of under 150,000 clones listed, 70% to 80% were seen once; the top ten hold 3% to 4.5%. Sequencing input: peripheral blood. All receptors derive from a woman of 80 years or more with acute or convalescent COVID-19. Both conserved end residues are part of each CDR3. The D gene is left open where the match is weak. Clone size is stated in some rows and not others, as once, few, many or a class when expanded.

CDR3 protein: CASSGRGAQRSGNTIYF
CDR3 DNA: TGTGCCAGCAGCGGCCGGGGGGCTCAAAGGTCTGGAAACACCATATATTTT
CDR3 length: 17
V gene: TRBV7-2
J gene: TRBJ1-3
clone size: NA
D gene: NA

CDR3 protein: CASSENGRASYNEQFF
CDR3 DNA: TGTGCCAGCAGTGAAAACGGGAGGGCCTCCTACAATGAGCAGTTCTTC
CDR3 length: 16
V gene: TRBV6-4
J gene: TRBJ2-1
clone size: NA
D gene: TRBD2

CDR3 protein: CASSPSRVTIYF
CDR3 DNA: TGTGCCAGCAGCCCTAGTCGTGTCACCATATATTTT
CDR3 length: 12
V gene: TRBV14
J gene: TRBJ1-3
clone size: NA
D gene: NA

CDR3 protein: CASSPQGLETGELFF
CDR3 DNA: TGTGCCAGCAGCCCGCAGGGACTAGAAACCGGGGAGCTGTTTTTT
CDR3 length: 15
V gene: TRBV7-2
J gene: TRBJ2-2
clone size: NA
D gene: TRBD2

CDR3 protein: CASSQGSSGKNNEQFF
CDR3 DNA: TGTGCCAGCAGCCAAGGTTCTAGCGGGAAAAACAATGAGCAGTTCTTC
CDR3 length: 16
V gene: TRBV4-2
J gene: TRBJ2-1
clone size: NA
D gene: TRBD2

CDR3 protein: CASNPSGFSSYEQYF
CDR3 DNA: TGTGCCAGCAACCCTAGCGGGTTTAGCTCCTACGAGCAGTACTTC
CDR3 length: 15
V gene: TRBV6-2/TRBV6-3
J gene: TRBJ2-7
clone size: NA
D gene: TRBD2

CDR3 protein: CASSQGDRGYEQYF
CDR3 DNA: TGTGCCAGTAGCCAGGGGGACAGGGGCTACGAGCAGTACTTC
CDR3 length: 14
V gene: TRBV19
J gene: TRBJ2-7
clone size: NA
D gene: TRBD1

CDR3 protein: CSASHGVNTDTQYF
CDR3 DNA: TGCAGTGCTAGTCACGGGGTAAACACAGATACGCAGTATTTT
CDR3 length: 14
V gene: TRBV20-1
J gene: TRBJ2-3
clone size: NA
D gene: NA

CDR3 protein: CASSPPNGKDTQYF
CDR3 DNA: TGTGCCAGCTCACCACCCAACGGGAAGGATACGCAGTATTTT
CDR3 length: 14
V gene: TRBV18
J gene: TRBJ2-3
clone size: NA
D gene: NA

CDR3 protein: CASSLAGGAEQFF
CDR3 DNA: TGTGCCAGCAGCTTAGCGGGTGGGGCTGAGCAGTTCTTC
CDR3 length: 13
V gene: TRBV7-8
J gene: TRBJ2-1
clone size: NA
D gene: NA

CDR3 protein: CASSIGTPDVYEQYF
CDR3 DNA: TGTGCCAGTAGTATAGGGACACCTGACGTCTACGAGCAGTACTTC
CDR3 length: 15
V gene: TRBV19
J gene: TRBJ2-7
clone size: once
D gene: NA

CDR3 protein: CASSDSLSFPGYNEQFF
CDR3 DNA: TGTGCCAGCAGTGATAGTCTTAGCTTTCCGGGCTACAATGAGCAGTTCTTC
CDR3 length: 17
V gene: TRBV25-1
J gene: TRBJ2-1
clone size: NA
D gene: NA

CDR3 protein: CASRRGQGRGNTEAFF
CDR3 DNA: TGTGCCAGTCGACGGGGACAGGGGAGGGGAAACACTGAAGCTTTCTTT
CDR3 length: 16
V gene: TRBV19
J gene: TRBJ1-1
clone size: NA
D gene: TRBD1